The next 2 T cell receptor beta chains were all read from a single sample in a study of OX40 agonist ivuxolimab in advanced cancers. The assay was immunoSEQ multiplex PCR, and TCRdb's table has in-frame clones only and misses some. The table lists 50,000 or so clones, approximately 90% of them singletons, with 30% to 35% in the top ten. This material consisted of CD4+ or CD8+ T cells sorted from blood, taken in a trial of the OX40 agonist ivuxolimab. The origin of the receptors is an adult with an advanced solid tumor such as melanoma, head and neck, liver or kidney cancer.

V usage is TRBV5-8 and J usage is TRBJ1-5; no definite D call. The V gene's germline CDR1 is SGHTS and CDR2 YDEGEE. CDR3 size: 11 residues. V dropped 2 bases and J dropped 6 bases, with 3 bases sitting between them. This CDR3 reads CASSLGQPQHF. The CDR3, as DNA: TGTGCCAGCAGCTTAGGTCAGCCCCAGCATTTT.

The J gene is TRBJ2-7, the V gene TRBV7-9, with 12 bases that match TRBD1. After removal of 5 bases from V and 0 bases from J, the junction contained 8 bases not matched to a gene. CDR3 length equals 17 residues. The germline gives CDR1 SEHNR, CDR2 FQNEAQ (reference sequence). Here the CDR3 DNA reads TGTGCCAGCAGCGGGGGGACAGGGGGCTTCGTCTCCTACGAGCAGTACTTC. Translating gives CASSGGTGGFVSYEQYF.